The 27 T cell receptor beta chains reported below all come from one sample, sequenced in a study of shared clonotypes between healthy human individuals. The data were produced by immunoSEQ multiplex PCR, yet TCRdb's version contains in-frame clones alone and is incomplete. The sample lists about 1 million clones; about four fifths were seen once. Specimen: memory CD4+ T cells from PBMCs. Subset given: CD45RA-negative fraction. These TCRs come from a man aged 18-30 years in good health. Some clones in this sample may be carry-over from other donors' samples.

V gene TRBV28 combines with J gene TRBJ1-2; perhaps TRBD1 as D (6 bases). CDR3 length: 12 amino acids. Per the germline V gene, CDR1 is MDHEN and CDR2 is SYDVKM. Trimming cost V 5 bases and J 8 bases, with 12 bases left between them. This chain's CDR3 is CASSDQGLGYTF. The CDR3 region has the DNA TGTGCCAGCAGTGATCAGGGGCTCGGCTACACCTTC.

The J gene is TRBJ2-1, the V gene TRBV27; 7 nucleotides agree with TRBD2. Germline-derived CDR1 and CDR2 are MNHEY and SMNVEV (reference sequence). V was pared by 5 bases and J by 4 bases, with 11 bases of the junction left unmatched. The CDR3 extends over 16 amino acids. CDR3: CASSLQTIGGYNEQFF. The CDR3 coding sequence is TGTGCCAGCAGTCTACAAACTATCGGGGGGTACAATGAGCAGTTCTTC.

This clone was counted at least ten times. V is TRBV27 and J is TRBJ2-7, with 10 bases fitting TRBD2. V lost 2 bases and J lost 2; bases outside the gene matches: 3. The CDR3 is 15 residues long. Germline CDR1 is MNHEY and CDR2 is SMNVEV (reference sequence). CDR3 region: CASSLPSGGPYEQYF. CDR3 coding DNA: TGTGCCAGCAGTTTACCTAGCGGGGGACCCTACGAGCAGTACTTC.

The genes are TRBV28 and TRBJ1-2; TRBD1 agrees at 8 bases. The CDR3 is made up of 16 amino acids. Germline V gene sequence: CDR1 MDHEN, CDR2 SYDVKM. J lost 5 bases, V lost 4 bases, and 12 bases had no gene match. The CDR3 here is CASSSQYRGTRYGYTF. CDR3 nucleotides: TGTGCCAGCAGTTCCCAGTACAGGGGGACTCGGTATGGCTACACCTTC.

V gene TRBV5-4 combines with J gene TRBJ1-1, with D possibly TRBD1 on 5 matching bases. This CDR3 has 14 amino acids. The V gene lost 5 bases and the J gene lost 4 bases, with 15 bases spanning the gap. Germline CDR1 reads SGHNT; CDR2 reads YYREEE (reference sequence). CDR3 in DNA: TGTGCCAGCAGAAATGGACGGGGCGGCACTGAAGCTTTCTTT. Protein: CASRNGRGGTEAFF.

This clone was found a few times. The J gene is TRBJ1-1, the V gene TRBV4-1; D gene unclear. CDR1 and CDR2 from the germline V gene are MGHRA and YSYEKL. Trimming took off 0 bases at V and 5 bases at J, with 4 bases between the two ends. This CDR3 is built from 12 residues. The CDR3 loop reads CASSQDITEAFF. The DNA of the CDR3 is TGCGCCAGCAGCCAAGATATTACTGAAGCTTTCTTT.

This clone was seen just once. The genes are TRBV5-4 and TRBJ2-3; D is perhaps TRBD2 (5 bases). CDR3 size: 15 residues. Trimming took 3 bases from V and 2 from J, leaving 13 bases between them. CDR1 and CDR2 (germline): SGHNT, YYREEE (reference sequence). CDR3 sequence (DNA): TGTGCCAGCAGCTCGGCGGGCGGAGACACAGATACGCAGTATTTT. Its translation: CASSSAGGDTDTQYF. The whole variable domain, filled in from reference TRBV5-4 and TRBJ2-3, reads ETGVTQSPTHLIKTRGQQVTLRCSSQSGHNTVSWYQQALGQGPQFIFQYYREEENGRGNFPPRFSGLQFPNYSSELNVNALELDDSALYLCASSSAGGDTDTQYFGPGTRLTVL.

The CDR3 DNA is TGCGCCAGCAGCCTTGGAGATACAGCGGGAGTGATTGAGCAGTTCTTC. Translation gives CASSLGDTAGVIEQFF. V gene TRBV5-1 combines with J gene TRBJ2-1; TRBD2 matches at 8 bases. CDR3 length: 16 amino acids. Germline assignment: CDR1 SGHRS and CDR2 YFSETQ. J gave up 9 bases and V 4 bases, and 15 bases lay outside the gene matches.

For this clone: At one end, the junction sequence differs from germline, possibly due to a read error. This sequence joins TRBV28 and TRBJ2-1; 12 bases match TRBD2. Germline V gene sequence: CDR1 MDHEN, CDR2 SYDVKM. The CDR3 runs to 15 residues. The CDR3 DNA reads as TGTGCCAGCAGTCGAGGACTAGCGGGAAGTCCGCATCAACTCTTC. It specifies CASSRGLAGSPHQLF.

CDR3 sequence: CASSLRVYQTGEQYF. Written as DNA, the CDR3 is TGTGCCAGCAGCTTAAGGGTCTACCAGACTGGCGAGCAGTACTTC. The chain joins TRBV7-8 to TRBJ2-7; D is unresolved. The CDR3 has 15 residues. Between the trimmed V and J ends, which lost 2 bases and 6 bases, there was a span of 17 bases. The germline V gene has CDR1 SGHVS and CDR2 FQNEAQ.

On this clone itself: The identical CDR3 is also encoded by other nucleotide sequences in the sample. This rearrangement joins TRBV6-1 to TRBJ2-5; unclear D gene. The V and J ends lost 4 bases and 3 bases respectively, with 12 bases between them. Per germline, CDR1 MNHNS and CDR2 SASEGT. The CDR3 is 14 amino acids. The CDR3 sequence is CASSAEGRKETQYF. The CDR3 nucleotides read TGTGCCAGCAGTGCAGAAGGCCGGAAAGAGACCCAGTACTTC.

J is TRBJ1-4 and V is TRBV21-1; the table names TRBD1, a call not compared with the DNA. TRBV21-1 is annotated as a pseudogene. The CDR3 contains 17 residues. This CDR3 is CASSKTKDLGGKKKLFF. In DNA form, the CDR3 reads TGTGCCAGCAGCAAAACTAAAGATCTAGGGGGCAAGAAGAAACTGTTTTTT.

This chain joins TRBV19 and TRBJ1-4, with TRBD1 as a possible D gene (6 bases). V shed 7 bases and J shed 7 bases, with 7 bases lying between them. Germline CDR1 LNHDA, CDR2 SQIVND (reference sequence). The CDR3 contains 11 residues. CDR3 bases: TGTGCCAGTACACAGGGTGAAAAACTGTTTTTT. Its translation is CASTQGEKLFF.

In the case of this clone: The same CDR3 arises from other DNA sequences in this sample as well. The CDR3 spells CASSPGAMNTEAFF. As DNA, the CDR3 is TGTGCCAGCAGCCCGGGGGCCATGAACACTGAAGCTTTCTTT. The V gene is TRBV7-3, the J gene TRBJ1-1, with D possibly TRBD1 on 6 matching bases. V was shortened by 5 bases and J by 0 bases, with 10 bases between the two germline ends. Looked up from germline, CDR1 is SGHTA and CDR2 is FQGTGA. The CDR3 extends over 14 amino acids.

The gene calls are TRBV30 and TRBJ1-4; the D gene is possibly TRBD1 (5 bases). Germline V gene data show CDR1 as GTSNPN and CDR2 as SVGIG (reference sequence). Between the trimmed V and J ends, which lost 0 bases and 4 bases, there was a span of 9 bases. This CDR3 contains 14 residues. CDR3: CAWSVRGLNEKLFF. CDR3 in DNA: TGTGCCTGGAGTGTAAGGGGCCTTAATGAAAAACTGTTTTTT.

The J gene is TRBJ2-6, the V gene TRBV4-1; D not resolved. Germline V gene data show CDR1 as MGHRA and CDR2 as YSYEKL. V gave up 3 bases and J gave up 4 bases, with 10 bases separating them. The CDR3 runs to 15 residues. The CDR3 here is CASSHPGYGANVLTF. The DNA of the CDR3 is TGCGCCAGCAGCCACCCCGGATACGGGGCCAACGTCCTGACTTTC.

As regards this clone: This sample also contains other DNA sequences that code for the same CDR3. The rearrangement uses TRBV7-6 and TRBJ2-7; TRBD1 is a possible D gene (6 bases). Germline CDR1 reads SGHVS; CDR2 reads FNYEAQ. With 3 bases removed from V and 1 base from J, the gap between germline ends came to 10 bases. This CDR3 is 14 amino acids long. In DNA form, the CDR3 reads TGTGCCAGCAGCTTGGACACAGGGTCCTACGAGCAGTACTTC. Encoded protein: CASSLDTGSYEQYF.

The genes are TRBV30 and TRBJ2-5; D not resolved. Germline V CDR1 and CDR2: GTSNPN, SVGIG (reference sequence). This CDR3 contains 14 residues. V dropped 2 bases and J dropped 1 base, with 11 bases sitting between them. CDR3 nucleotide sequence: TGTGCCTGGAGTCCTGACTTGGCCCAAGAGACCCAGTACTTC. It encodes CAWSPDLAQETQYF.

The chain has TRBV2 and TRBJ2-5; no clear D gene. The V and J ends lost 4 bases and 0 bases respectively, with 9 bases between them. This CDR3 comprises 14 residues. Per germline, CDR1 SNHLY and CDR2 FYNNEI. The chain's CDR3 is CASSVGLHQETQYF. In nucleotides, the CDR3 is TGTGCCAGCAGTGTAGGTTTACACCAAGAGACCCAGTACTTC.

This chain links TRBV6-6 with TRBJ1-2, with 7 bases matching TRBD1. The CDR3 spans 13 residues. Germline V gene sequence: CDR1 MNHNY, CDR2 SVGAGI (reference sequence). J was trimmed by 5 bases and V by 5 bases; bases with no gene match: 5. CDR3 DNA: TGTGCCAGCAGTCTGGGACAGCAATATGGCTACACCTTC. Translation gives CASSLGQQYGYTF.

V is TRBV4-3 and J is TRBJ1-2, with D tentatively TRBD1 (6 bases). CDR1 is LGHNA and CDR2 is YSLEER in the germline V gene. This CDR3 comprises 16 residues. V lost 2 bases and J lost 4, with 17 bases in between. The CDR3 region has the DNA TGCGCCAGCAGCCAACGGTTCGGGGGCGAGACCTATGGCTACACCTTC. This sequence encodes CASSQRFGGETYGYTF.

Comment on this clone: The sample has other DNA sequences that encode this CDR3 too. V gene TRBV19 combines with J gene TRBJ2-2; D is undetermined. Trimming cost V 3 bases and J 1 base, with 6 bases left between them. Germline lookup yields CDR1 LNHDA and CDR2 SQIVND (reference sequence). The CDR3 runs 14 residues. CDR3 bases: TGTGCCAGTAGTATCTCCCTGAACACCGGGGAGCTGTTTTTT. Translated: CASSISLNTGELFF.

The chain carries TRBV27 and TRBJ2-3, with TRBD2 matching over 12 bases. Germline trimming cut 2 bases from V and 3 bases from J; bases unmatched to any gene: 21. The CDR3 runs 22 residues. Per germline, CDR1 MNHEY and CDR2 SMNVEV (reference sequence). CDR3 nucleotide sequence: TGTGCCAGCAGTTTAACGTTCCAGACTCCTAGCGGGAGGGCCCGTCGGACAGATACGCAGTATTTT. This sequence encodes CASSLTFQTPSGRARRTDTQYF.

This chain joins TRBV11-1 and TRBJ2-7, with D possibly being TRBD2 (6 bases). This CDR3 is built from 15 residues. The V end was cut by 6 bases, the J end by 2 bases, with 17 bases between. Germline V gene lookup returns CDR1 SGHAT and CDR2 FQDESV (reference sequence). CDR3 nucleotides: TGTGCCAGCAGTTCCCTCCGGGACTCGCCCTACGAGCAGTACTTC. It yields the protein CASSSLRDSPYEQYF.

CDR3 loop: CASSPRSPGLLYNEQFF. The CDR3 DNA is TGTGCCAGCAGCCCAAGATCGCCGGGACTGTTATACAATGAGCAGTTCTTC. The chain has TRBV14 and TRBJ2-1; a possible D gene is TRBD2 (6 bases). The CDR3 spans 17 residues. Trimming cost V 4 bases and J 4 bases, with 20 bases left between them. In germline, CDR1 is SGHDN, CDR2 FVKESK.

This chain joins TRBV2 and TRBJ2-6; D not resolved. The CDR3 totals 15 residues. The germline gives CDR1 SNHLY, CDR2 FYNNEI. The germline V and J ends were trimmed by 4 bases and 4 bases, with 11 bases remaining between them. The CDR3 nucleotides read TGTGCCAGCAGTGTGGTAACCCCGGGGGCCAACGTCCTGACTTTC. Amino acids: CASSVVTPGANVLTF.

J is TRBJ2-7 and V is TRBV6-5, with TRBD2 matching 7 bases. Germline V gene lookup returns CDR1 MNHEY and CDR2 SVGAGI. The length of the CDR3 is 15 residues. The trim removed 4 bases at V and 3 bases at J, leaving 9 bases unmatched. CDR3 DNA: TGTGCCAGCAGTTCCCTCGGCGGGAGCATCTACGAGCAGTACTTC. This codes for CASSSLGGSIYEQYF.